These 3 T cell receptor beta chains were sequenced from one sample in a study of T cell changes during pregnancy in multiple sclerosis. Repertoires were generated with immunoSEQ multiplex PCR, while TCRdb's copy carries only in-frame clones and drops some. The repertoire holds about 92,000 clones, with 85% to 95% as singletons. The sequencing used peripheral blood, collected in the first trimester of pregnancy. The receptors stem from a female donor with multiple sclerosis, enrolled in a pregnancy study.

The chain carries TRBV2 and TRBJ1-5; maybe TRBD1 (5 bases). The V end lost 5 bases, the J end lost 0 bases, and 8 bases lay between the germline ends. The CDR3 length is 14 residues. Looked up from germline, CDR1 is SNHLY and CDR2 is FYNNEI. In nucleotides, the CDR3 is TGTGCCAGCAGTCGACAGTTTAGCAATCAGCCCCAGCATTTT. This translates into CASSRQFSNQPQHF.

V is TRBV28 and J is TRBJ2-7, with 11 bases lining up with TRBD1. Germline V gene sequence: CDR1 MDHEN, CDR2 SYDVKM. V shed 7 bases, J shed 5 bases, and the junction held 7 bases outside the gene matches. The CDR3 length is 14 residues. DNA for the CDR3: TGTGCCAGCATTTCCGGGACAGGGGGTCACGAGCAGTACTTC. Translated: CASISGTGGHEQYF. Using reference TRBV28 and TRBJ2-7 for the parts outside the CDR3, the full variable domain is DVKVTQSSRYLVKRTGEKVFLECVQDMDHENMFWYRQDPGLGLRLIYFSYDVKMKEKGDIPEGYSVSREKKERFSLILESASTNQTSMYLCASISGTGGHEQYFGPGTRLTVT.

This clone was observed a single time. The chain uses TRBV25-1 and TRBJ1-1; tentatively, D is TRBD1 (5 bases). Between the trimmed V and J ends, which lost 3 bases and 1 base, there was a span of 9 bases. The CDR3 spans 14 residues. Germline-derived CDR1 and CDR2 are MGHDK and SYGVNS. CDR3 sequence (DNA): TGTGCCAGCAGTGAGGCAGGGCAGAACACTGAAGCTTTCTTT. It translates to CASSEAGQNTEAFF.